The T cell receptor (beta chain) under discussion was sequenced for a study of cytomegalovirus exposure and HLA in healthy donors. Study-wide findings and caveats: More clonal expansion characterized HLA-associated TCR beta chains than equally common others in a later analysis.

This clone was observed a few times. Its antigen is unknown. CDR1 and CDR2 from the germline V gene are MGHRA and YSYEKL. J gave up 6 bases and V 2 bases, and 6 bases lay outside the gene matches. The length of the CDR3 is 14 residues. PCR employed 60 Vbeta and 13 Jbeta primers. Generated by immunoSEQ multiplex PCR, the TCRdb table keeps only in-frame clones and is missing some. The sample has approximately 180,000 clones; roughly 12% are singletons. Material for sequencing was PBMCs. The chain carries TRBV4-1 and TRBJ2-7; 8 nucleotides match TRBD1. This TCR came from a man in his fifties or sixties in good health and CMV-seropositive. CDR3 DNA sequence: TGCGCCAGCAGCCAACCCGGGACAGGCATCGAGCAGTACTTC. Its protein product is CASSQPGTGIEQYF.